The 14 T cell receptor beta chains given below trace back to one sample, sequenced in a study of cytotoxic CD8 clonotypes in ibrutinib-treated CLL. Measured with immunoSEQ multiplex PCR; TCRdb has only the in-frame clones, and not every one. This sample has 130,000 or so clones, with roughly 77% found just once. The material was PBMCs, obtained after 12 months of ibrutinib treatment. The receptors were gathered from a human donor with chronic lymphocytic leukemia.

The J gene is TRBJ2-7, the V gene TRBV5-6, with D unresolved. Trimming took 2 bases from V and 6 from J, leaving 6 bases between them. Germline V gene sequence: CDR1 SGHDT, CDR2 YYEEEE. This CDR3 region has 11 residues. This CDR3 reads CASSFLGEQYF. CDR3 coding DNA: TGTGCCAGCAGCTTTCTTGGCGAGCAGTACTTC.

The chain has TRBV10-3 and TRBJ1-2; 7 bases align to TRBD1. The length of the CDR3 is 16 residues. Germline V gene sequence: CDR1 ENHRY, CDR2 SYGVKD. With 0 bases clipped from V and 8 bases from J, the junction kept 12 bases outside the gene matches. CDR3 loop: CAISESTGQTSGGYTF. In DNA, the CDR3 is TGTGCCATCAGTGAGTCGACGGGACAGACTTCGGGCGGCTACACCTTC.

The chain's CDR3 is CASSPTGTTILEAFF. In DNA, the CDR3 is TGTGCCAGCTCACCAACCGGGACAACGATCCTTGAAGCTTTCTTT. This chain connects TRBV18 to TRBJ1-1; TRBD1 is a possible D gene (6 bases). The germline V gene encodes CDR1 KGHSH and CDR2 LQKENI. CDR3 length equals 15 residues. The V end was cut by 2 bases, the J end by 7 bases, with 17 bases between. The full variable domain, in which reference TRBV18 and TRBJ1-1 provide the parts outside the CDR3, is NAGVMQNPRHLVRRRGQEARLRCSPMKGHSHVYWYRQLPEEGLKFMVYLQKENIIDESGMPKERFSAEFPKEGPSILRIQQVVRGDSAAYFCASSPTGTTILEAFFGQGTRLTVV.

The chain combines TRBV2 with TRBJ1-4; the D is unclear. Trimming stripped 6 bases from V and 0 bases from J, with 5 bases between. The germline V gene has CDR1 SNHLY and CDR2 FYNNEI. The CDR3 extends over 13 amino acids. CDR3 protein: CASRLATNEKLFF. In DNA, the CDR3 is TGTGCCAGCAGGCTTGCAACTAATGAAAAACTGTTTTTT.

This chain uses TRBV12-5 with TRBJ2-7; 11 bases align to TRBD2. The CDR3 covers 17 residues. Unmatched junction bases numbered 8, after V lost 2 bases and J lost 2 bases. Germline CDR1 LGHNT, CDR2 FRNRAP. The chain's CDR3 is CASGLTGLAVVPYEQYF. CDR3 nucleotide sequence: TGTGCTAGTGGTTTGACGGGACTAGCGGTCGTACCCTACGAGCAGTACTTC.

This chain links TRBV5-1 with TRBJ2-7; TRBD2 aligns across 9 bases. The junction had 3 bases not matched to a gene; V was cut back by 4 bases and J by 1 base. The germline gives CDR1 SGHRS, CDR2 YFSETQ. The CDR3 totals 14 residues. The CDR3: CASSLLAGSYEQYF. The DNA for the CDR3 is TGCGCCAGCAGCCTTCTAGCGGGATCCTACGAGCAGTACTTC.

The chain uses TRBV13 and TRBJ2-1; D gene uncertain. This CDR3 is built from 11 residues. Trimming took 3 bases from V and 8 from J, leaving 5 bases between them. Germline CDR1 PRHDT, CDR2 FYEKMQ (reference sequence). CDR3 amino acids: CASSLADEQFF. The CDR3 nucleotides read TGTGCCAGCAGCTTGGCGGATGAGCAGTTCTTC.

The chain joins TRBV10-3 to TRBJ1-5, with unresolved D. The germline V gene encodes CDR1 ENHRY and CDR2 SYGVKD. Trimming pared 10 bases from V and 4 bases from J, leaving 14 bases between. The CDR3 runs 13 residues. For the CDR3, the DNA is TGTGCCAGCCGCGGGTTAACGAATCAGCCCCAGCATTTT. It translates to CASRGLTNQPQHF.

This clone has ten or more counts. The J gene is TRBJ2-3, the V gene TRBV5-8; D possibly matches TRBD1 or TRBD2 (6 bases each). In germline, CDR1 is SGHTS, CDR2 YDEGEE. The CDR3 totals 14 residues. The V and J ends lost 5 bases and 0 bases respectively, with 10 bases between them. The CDR3 here is CASREGESTDTQYF. The CDR3 DNA reads as TGTGCCAGCAGGGAGGGGGAAAGCACAGATACGCAGTATTTT.

The V gene is TRBV6-5, the J gene TRBJ1-3; no clear D gene. Deletions cut 5 bases from V and 0 bases from J, with 8 bases between. The CDR3 sequence is 14 residues long. Germline loops: CDR1 MNHEY, CDR2 SVGAGI. The CDR3 sequence is CASSTPASGNTIYF. The CDR3 DNA follows: TGTGCCAGCAGTACTCCTGCCTCTGGAAACACCATATATTTT.

The chain has TRBV4-2 and TRBJ1-1, with TRBD1 matching 12 bases. Germline assignment: CDR1 LGHNA and CDR2 YNFKEQ. CDR3 length: 16 residues. V dropped 1 base and J dropped 11; count of bases not matched to a gene: 11. CDR3 in amino acids: CASSQVGTGGGEVAFF. The CDR3 DNA follows: TGTGCCAGCAGCCAAGTTGGGACAGGGGGCGGGGAGGTGGCTTTCTTT.

The chain joins TRBV19 to TRBJ1-2; TRBD1 matches at 9 bases. The CDR3 contains 13 residues. The trim removed 5 bases at V and 4 bases at J, leaving 2 bases unmatched. Germline CDR1 is LNHDA and CDR2 is SQIVND (reference sequence). CDR3 DNA sequence: TGTGCCAGTAGTCAACAGGGGGCCTATGGCTACACCTTC. Residues: CASSQQGAYGYTF.

This rearrangement joins TRBV5-1 to TRBJ2-3; no firm D call. The CDR3 has 15 amino acids. Germline assignment: CDR1 SGHRS and CDR2 YFSETQ. V was shortened by 2 bases and J by 5 bases, with 15 bases between the two germline ends. The CDR3 DNA reads TGCGCCAGCAGCTTTAGTTCGGTGGTAGTAGATACGCAGTATTTT. Translated, it gives CASSFSSVVVDTQYF.

On this clone itself: Given the absence of the conserved phenylalanine or tryptophan at the CDR3 end, a read error is likely. The DNA is omitted, as the CDR3 cannot be located on it reliably, and the CDR3 follows TCRdb's listing. The V call is TRBV7-9, the J call TRBJ1-2; the table names TRBD1, a call not compared with the DNA. Per the germline V gene, CDR1 is SEHNR and CDR2 is FQNEAQ (reference sequence). Inclusive of both ends, the CDR3 amounts to 12 amino acids. CDR3 amino acids: CASSSPGRPYPL.